The 13 T cell receptor beta chains given below trace back to one sample, sequenced in a study of control samples from healthy donors and cancer patients. The repertoire was sequenced with immunoSEQ multiplex PCR; TCRdb's copy has only in-frame clones and lacks some. The data hold about 44,000 clones, with about 87% observed a single time. The material sequenced was PBMCs. Every receptor here comes from a woman aged 55 to 70 with lung cancer.

The chain carries TRBV19 and TRBJ2-1; 9 bases are shared with TRBD1. The germline gives CDR1 LNHDA, CDR2 SQIVND (reference sequence). The CDR3 is 15 amino acids. J lost 8 bases, V lost 3 bases, and 8 bases had no gene match. CDR3 residues: CASSIQGQGRYEQFF. The CDR3 nucleotides read TGTGCCAGTAGTATTCAGGGACAGGGTAGGTATGAGCAGTTCTTC.

This clone was observed a handful of times. J is TRBJ1-1 and V is TRBV5-4, with 10 nucleotides matching TRBD1. Looked up from germline, CDR1 is SGHNT and CDR2 is YYREEE (reference sequence). Trimming cost V 4 bases and J 2 bases; bases outside gene matches: 5. The CDR3 loop spans 15 amino acids. Here the CDR3 reads CASSRDRGFNTEAFF. CDR3 DNA sequence: TGTGCCAGCAGCCGGGACAGGGGATTTAACACTGAAGCTTTCTTT.

This clone showed up just a few times. The chain employs TRBV6-5 and TRBJ1-6; D is possibly TRBD1 (5 bases). Trimming removed 0 bases from V and 7 bases from J, with 10 bases in between. Germline CDR1 reads MNHEY; CDR2 reads SVGAGI. The CDR3 is 15 residues long. The CDR3 protein is CASSYSPRQNSPLHF. The CDR3 coding sequence is TGTGCCAGCAGTTACTCACCCCGACAGAATTCACCCCTCCACTTT.

This clone has a single count. V gene TRBV25-1 combines with J gene TRBJ1-2; D gene ambiguous. Trimming cost V 1 base and J 14 bases, with 11 bases left between them. The CDR3 covers 11 residues. The germline V gene encodes CDR1 MGHDK and CDR2 SYGVNS. In nucleotides, the CDR3 is TGTGCCAGCAGTGAATTAGGGCGTTGGACCTTC. Translated: CASSELGRWTF.

The V and J genes are TRBV11-2 and TRBJ1-2; a weak D match, TRBD1 (5 bases). CDR1 and CDR2 (germline): SGHAT, FQNNGV. V dropped 5 bases and J dropped 8 bases, with 18 bases sitting between them. CDR3 length equals 14 residues. The CDR3 bases are TGTGCCAGCAGCGCGCGGGGGACCGGGGACGGCTACACCTTC. Its protein product is CASSARGTGDGYTF. Full variable domain (rest looked up from reference TRBV11-2 and TRBJ1-2): EAGVAQSPRYKIIEKRQSVAFWCNPISGHATLYWYQQILGQGPKLLIQFQNNGVVDDSQLPKDRFSAERLKGVDSTLKIQPAKLEDSAVYLCASSARGTGDGYTFGSGTRLTVV.

DNA of the CDR3: TGTGCCAGCAGTAAGAGACGATCCCCCGGGGAGCAGTTCTTC. It encodes CASSKRRSPGEQFF. The rearrangement joins TRBV6-5 to TRBJ2-1, with D hard to call. Germline V gene lookup returns CDR1 MNHEY and CDR2 SVGAGI. This CDR3 has 14 amino acids. V lost 5 bases and J lost 10, with 18 bases in between.

In its sample, this clone was seen a few times. The rearrangement links TRBV3-1 (or the pseudogene TRBV3-2) to TRBJ2-1; no firm D call. V was pared by 3 bases and J by 14 bases, with 14 bases between. Per germline, CDR1 LGHDT and CDR2 YNNKEL (reference sequence). The CDR3 runs 12 residues. The CDR3 sequence: CASSQATGREFF. CDR3 in DNA: TGTGCCAGCAGCCAGGCCACGGGCCGGGAGTTCTTC.

This chain uses TRBV24-1 with TRBJ2-1; D possibly corresponds to TRBD1 (6 bases). CDR1 and CDR2 (germline): KGHDR, SFDVKD. The CDR3 spans 13 residues. Trimming stripped 5 bases from V and 9 bases from J, with 13 bases between. The chain's CDR3 is CATSGNYRAEQFF. The CDR3, as DNA: TGTGCCACCAGTGGAAACTACAGGGCTGAGCAGTTCTTC.

This clone appeared a single time. The chain has TRBV24-1 and TRBJ2-6; D gene unclear. The CDR3 loop spans 14 amino acids. Germline V lookup: CDR1 KGHDR, CDR2 SFDVKD. Trimming removed 6 bases from V and 4 bases from J, with 9 bases in between. The CDR3 sequence: CATSQRTGANVLTF. As DNA, the CDR3 is TGTGCCACCAGTCAGAGGACGGGGGCCAACGTCCTGACTTTC.

This clone was seen a few times. The V gene is TRBV9, the J gene TRBJ2-3, with D hard to call. This CDR3 has 12 residues. Germline V gene sequence: CDR1 SGDLS, CDR2 YYNGEE. The V end lost 4 bases, the J end lost 5 bases, and 8 bases lay between the germline ends. The CDR3 here is CASSISRDTQYF. The DNA of the CDR3 is TGTGCCAGCAGCATTAGTCGAGATACGCAGTATTTT.

This clone was detected only a few times. This sequence joins TRBV5-1 and TRBJ2-2, with unresolved D. The CDR3 consists of 12 residues. Germline V gene sequence: CDR1 SGHRS, CDR2 YFSETQ. Trimming shortened V by 3 bases and J by 7 bases, and 7 bases separated the two germline ends. The CDR3 loop reads CASSSDLGELFF. The CDR3, as DNA: TGCGCCAGCAGCTCGGACCTCGGGGAGCTGTTTTTT. The full variable domain, its missing parts supplied by reference TRBV5-1 and TRBJ2-2, is KAGVTQTPRYLIKTRGQQVTLSCSPISGHRSVSWYQQTPGQGLQFLFEYFSETQRNKGNFPGRFSGRQFSNSRSEMNVSTLELGDSALYLCASSSDLGELFFGEGSRLTVL.

This clone was counted once. The V gene is TRBV19, the J gene TRBJ1-3, with a possible D match to TRBD1 (6 bases). The CDR3 is 16 amino acids. The V end lost 3 bases, the J end lost 0 bases, and 12 bases lay between the germline ends. CDR1 and CDR2 from the germline V gene are LNHDA and SQIVND (reference sequence). The CDR3 nucleotides read TGTGCCAGTAGTATCGGACAGACCTCCTCTGGAAACACCATATATTTT. Amino acid sequence: CASSIGQTSSGNTIYF.

The V call is TRBV29-1, the J call TRBJ1-1; 7 bases are shared with TRBD1. The CDR3 has 12 residues. Germline V gene sequence: CDR1 SQVTM, CDR2 ANQGSEA. Trimming cost V 3 bases and J 4 bases; bases outside gene matches: 2. The CDR3 reads CSVDDRVTEAFF. CDR3 DNA sequence: TGCAGCGTTGACGACAGGGTCACTGAAGCTTTCTTT.